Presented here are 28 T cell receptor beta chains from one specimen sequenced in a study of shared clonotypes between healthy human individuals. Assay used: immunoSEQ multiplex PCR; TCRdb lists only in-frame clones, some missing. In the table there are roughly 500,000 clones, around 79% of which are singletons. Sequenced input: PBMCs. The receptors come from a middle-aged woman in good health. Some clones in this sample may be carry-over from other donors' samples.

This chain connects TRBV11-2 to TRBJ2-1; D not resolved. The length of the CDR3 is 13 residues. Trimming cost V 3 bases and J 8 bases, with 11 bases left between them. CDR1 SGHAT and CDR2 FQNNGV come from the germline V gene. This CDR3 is CASSFNTFDEQFF. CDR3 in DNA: TGTGCCAGCAGCTTTAACACTTTCGATGAGCAGTTCTTC.

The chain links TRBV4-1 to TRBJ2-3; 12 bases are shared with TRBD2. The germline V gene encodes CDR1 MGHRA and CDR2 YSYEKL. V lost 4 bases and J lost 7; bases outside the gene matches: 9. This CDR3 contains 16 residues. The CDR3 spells CASSLRTSGERHTQYF. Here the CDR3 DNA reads TGCGCCAGCAGCCTTAGGACTAGCGGGGAGCGACATACGCAGTATTTT.

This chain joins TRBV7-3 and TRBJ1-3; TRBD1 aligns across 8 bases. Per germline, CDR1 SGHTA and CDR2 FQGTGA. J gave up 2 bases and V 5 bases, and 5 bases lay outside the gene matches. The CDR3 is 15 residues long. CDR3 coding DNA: TGTGCCAGCAGCCTACGGACAGGGCCTGGAAACACCATATATTTT. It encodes CASSLRTGPGNTIYF.

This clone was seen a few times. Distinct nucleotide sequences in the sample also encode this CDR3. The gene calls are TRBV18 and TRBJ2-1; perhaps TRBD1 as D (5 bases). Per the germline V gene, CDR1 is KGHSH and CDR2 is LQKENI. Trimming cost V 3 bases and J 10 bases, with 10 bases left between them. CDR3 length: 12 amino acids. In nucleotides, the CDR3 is TGTGCCAGCTCACCCGACAGTAGGGAGCAGTTCTTC. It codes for CASSPDSREQFF.

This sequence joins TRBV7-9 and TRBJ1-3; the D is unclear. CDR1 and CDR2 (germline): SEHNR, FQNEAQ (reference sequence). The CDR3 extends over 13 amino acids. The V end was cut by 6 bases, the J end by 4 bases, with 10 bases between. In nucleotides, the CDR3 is TGTGCCAGCAGTCAAAATCTAGGAAACACCATATATTTT. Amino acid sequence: CASSQNLGNTIYF.

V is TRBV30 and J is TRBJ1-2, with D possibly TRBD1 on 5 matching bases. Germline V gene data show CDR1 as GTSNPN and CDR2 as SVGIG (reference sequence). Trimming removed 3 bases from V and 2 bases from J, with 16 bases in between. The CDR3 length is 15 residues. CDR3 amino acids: CAWSVPPEGNYGYTF. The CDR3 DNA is TGTGCCTGGAGCGTACCCCCCGAGGGGAACTATGGCTACACCTTC.

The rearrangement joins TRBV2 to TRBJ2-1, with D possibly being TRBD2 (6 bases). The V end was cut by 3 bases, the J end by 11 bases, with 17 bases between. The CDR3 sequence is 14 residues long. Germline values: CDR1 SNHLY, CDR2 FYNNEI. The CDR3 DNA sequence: TGTGCCAGCAGTGAGGAGTTGGATAGCGGTAAGCAGTTCTTC. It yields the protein CASSEELDSGKQFF.

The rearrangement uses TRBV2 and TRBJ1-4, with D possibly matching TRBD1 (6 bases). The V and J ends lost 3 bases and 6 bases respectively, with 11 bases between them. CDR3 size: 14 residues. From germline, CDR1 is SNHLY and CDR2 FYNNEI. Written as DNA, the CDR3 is TGTGCCAGCAGTGATCGGGGGCTGGATGAAAAACTGTTTTTT. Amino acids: CASSDRGLDEKLFF.

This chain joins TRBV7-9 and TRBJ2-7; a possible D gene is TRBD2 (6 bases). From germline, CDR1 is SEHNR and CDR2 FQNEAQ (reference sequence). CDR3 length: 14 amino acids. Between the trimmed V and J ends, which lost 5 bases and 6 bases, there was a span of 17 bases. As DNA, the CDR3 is TGTGCCAGCAGCCCAATGGCGGGACGCGCCGAGCAGTACTTC. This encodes CASSPMAGRAEQYF.

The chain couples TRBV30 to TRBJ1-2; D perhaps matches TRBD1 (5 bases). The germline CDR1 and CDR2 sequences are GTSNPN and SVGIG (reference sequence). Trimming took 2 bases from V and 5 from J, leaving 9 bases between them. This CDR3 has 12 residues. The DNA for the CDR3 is TGTGCCTGGAGTAGACAGACTTATGGCTACACCTTC. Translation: CAWSRQTYGYTF.

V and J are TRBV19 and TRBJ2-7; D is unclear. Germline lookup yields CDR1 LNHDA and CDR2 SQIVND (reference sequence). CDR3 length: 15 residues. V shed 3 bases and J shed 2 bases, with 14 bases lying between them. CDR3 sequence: CASSIQKGGPYEQYF. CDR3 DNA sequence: TGTGCCAGTAGTATTCAGAAGGGCGGCCCCTACGAGCAGTACTTC.

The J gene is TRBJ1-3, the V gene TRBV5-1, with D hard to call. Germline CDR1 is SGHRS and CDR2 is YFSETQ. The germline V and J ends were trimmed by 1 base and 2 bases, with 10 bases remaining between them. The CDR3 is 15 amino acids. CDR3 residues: CASSLSISTGNTIYF. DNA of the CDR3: TGCGCCAGCAGCTTGTCAATATCAACTGGAAACACCATATATTTT.

The CDR3 DNA sequence: TGTGCCAGCAGGGCGGGAGATGACACCGGGGAGCTGTTTTTT. This codes for CASRAGDDTGELFF. The chain has TRBV6-4 and TRBJ2-2; 7 bases are shared with TRBD2. Trimming at V came to 6 bases and at J to 3 bases, leaving 4 bases not matched to a gene. The CDR3 sequence is 14 residues long. Germline V gene sequence: CDR1 MRHNA, CDR2 SNTAGT.

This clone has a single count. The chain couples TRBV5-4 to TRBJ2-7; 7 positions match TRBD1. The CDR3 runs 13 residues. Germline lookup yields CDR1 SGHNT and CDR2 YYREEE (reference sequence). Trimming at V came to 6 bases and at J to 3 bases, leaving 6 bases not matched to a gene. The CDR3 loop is CASTKDRSYEQYF. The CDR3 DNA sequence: TGTGCCAGCACCAAGGACAGGAGCTACGAGCAGTACTTC.

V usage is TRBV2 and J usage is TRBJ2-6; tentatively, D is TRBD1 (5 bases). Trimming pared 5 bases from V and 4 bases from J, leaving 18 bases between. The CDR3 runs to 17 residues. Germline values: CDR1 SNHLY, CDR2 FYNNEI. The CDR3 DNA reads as TGTGCCAGCAGTCGACAGCTCCAAGTGGCCGGGGCCAACGTCCTGACTTTC. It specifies CASSRQLQVAGANVLTF.

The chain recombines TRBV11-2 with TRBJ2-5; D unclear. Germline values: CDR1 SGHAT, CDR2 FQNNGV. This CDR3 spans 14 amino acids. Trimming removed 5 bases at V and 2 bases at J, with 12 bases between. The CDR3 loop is CASSISWAQETQYF. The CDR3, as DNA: TGTGCCAGCAGCATATCGTGGGCGCAAGAGACCCAGTACTTC.

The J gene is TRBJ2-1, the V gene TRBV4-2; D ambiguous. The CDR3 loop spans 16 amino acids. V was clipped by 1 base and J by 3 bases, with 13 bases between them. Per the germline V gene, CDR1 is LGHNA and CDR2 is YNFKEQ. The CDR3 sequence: CASSQAPRSSYNEQFF. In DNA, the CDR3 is TGTGCCAGCAGCCAAGCTCCCCGATCCAGCTACAATGAGCAGTTCTTC.

CDR3 region: CASTYRGNYEQYF. CDR3 bases: TGTGCCAGCACCTACCGGGGGAACTACGAGCAGTACTTC. The rearrangement joins TRBV6-5 to TRBJ2-7, with D tentatively TRBD2 (6 bases). The CDR3 totals 13 residues. Germline CDR1 MNHEY, CDR2 SVGAGI. V lost 7 bases to trimming and J lost 3 bases, with 13 bases between them.

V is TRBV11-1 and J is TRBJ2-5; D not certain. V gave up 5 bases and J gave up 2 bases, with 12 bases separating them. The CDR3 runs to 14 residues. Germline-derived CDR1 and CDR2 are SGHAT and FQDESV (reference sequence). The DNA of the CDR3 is TGTGCCAGCAGCCAAGTTGGGCTTCAAGAGACCCAGTACTTC. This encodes CASSQVGLQETQYF.

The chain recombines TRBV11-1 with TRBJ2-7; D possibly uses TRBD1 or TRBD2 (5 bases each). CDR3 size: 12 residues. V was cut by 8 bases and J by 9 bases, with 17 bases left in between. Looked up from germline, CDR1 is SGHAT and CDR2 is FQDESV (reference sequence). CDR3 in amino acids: CASGRDPRWQYF. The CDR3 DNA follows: TGTGCCAGCGGCCGGGACCCTCGGTGGCAGTACTTC.

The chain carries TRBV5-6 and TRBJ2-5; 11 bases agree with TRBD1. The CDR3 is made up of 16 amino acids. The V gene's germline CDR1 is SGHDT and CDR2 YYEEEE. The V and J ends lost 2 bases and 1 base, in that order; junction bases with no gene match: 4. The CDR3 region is CASSFGTGGGQETQYF. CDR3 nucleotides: TGTGCCAGCAGCTTCGGGACAGGGGGGGGCCAAGAGACCCAGTACTTC.

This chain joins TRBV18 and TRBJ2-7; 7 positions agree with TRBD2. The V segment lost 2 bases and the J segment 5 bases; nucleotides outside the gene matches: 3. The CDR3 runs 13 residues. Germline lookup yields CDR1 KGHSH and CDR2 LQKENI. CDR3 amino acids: CASSPGRDDEQYF. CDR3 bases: TGTGCCAGCTCACCAGGGAGGGACGACGAGCAGTACTTC. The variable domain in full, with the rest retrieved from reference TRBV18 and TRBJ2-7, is NAGVMQNPRHLVRRRGQEARLRCSPMKGHSHVYWYRQLPEEGLKFMVYLQKENIIDESGMPKERFSAEFPKEGPSILRIQQVVRGDSAAYFCASSPGRDDEQYFGPGTRLTVT.

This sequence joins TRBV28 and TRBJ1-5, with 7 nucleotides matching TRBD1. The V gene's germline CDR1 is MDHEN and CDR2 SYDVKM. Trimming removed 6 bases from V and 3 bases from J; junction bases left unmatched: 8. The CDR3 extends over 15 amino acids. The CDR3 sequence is CASSTIDRDNQPQHF. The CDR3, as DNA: TGTGCCAGCAGCACCATTGACAGGGACAATCAGCCCCAGCATTTT.

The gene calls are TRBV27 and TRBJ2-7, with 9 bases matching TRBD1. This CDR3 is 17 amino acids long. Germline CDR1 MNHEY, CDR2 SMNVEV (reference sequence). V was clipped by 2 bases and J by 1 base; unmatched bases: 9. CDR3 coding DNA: TGTGCCAGCAGTTTAAGGTGGGACAGGGAGACTTCCTACGAGCAGTACTTC. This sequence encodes CASSLRWDRETSYEQYF.

The CDR3 nucleotides read TGCGCCAGCAGCCTGCGGGAGCCCCCCTACAATGAGCAGTTCTTC. This gives the protein CASSLREPPYNEQFF. The chain uses TRBV4-1 and TRBJ2-1, with TRBD2 identical over 7 bases. The trim removed 4 bases at V and 2 bases at J, leaving 5 bases unmatched. CDR1 is MGHRA, CDR2 YSYEKL, per germline. This CDR3 is built from 15 residues.

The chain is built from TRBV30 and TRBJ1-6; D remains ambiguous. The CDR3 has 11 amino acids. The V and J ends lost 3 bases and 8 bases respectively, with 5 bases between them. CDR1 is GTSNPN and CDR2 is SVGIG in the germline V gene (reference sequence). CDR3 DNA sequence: TGTGCCTGGAGACTGGATTCACCCCTCCACTTT. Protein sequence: CAWRLDSPLHF. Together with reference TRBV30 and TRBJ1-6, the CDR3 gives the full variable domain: SQTIHQWPATLVQPVGSPLSLECTVEGTSNPNLYWYRQAAGRGLQLLFYSVGIGQISSEVPQNLSASRPQDRQFILSSKKLLLSDSGFYLCAWRLDSPLHFGNGTRLTVT.

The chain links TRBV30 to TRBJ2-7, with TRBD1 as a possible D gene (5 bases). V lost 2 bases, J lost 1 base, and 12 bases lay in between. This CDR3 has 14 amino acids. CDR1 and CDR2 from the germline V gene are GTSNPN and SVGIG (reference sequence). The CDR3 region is CAWSQGLGSYEQYF. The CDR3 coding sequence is TGTGCCTGGAGTCAGGGTCTCGGGTCCTACGAGCAGTACTTC.

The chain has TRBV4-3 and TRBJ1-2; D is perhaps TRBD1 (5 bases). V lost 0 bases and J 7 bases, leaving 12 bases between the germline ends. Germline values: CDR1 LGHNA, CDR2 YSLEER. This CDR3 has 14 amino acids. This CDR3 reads CASSQDPRAAGYTF. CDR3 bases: TGCGCCAGCAGCCAAGATCCCAGGGCGGCTGGCTACACCTTC.